Listed here are 18 T cell receptor beta chains from one sample, sequenced in a study of T cell changes during pregnancy in multiple sclerosis. Sequencing was performed with immunoSEQ multiplex PCR; in TCRdb, only in-frame clones are kept and a portion is missing. The profile shows tens of thousands of clones, 85% to 95% of them singletons. This specimen was peripheral blood, taken in the first trimester of pregnancy. These receptors all come from a female donor with multiple sclerosis, enrolled in a pregnancy study.

The genes are TRBV15 and TRBJ2-1; TRBD2 matches 8 bases. J lost 6 bases, V lost 8 bases, and 12 bases had no gene match. The CDR3 loop spans 15 amino acids. CDR1 and CDR2 from the germline V gene are LNHNV and YYDKDF (reference sequence). CDR3 region: CATGAFRGGINEQFF. CDR3 bases: TGTGCCACCGGGGCCTTTCGGGGGGGCATCAATGAGCAGTTCTTC.

V is TRBV29-1 and J is TRBJ2-1; 16 positions agree with TRBD2. From germline, CDR1 is SQVTM and CDR2 ANQGSEA. The CDR3 loop spans 15 amino acids. V was pared by 6 bases and J by 7 bases, with 6 bases of the junction left unmatched. DNA of the CDR3: TGCAGCGTCGGGACTAGCGGGGGGGCCTGGAATGAGCAGTTCTTC. Amino acid sequence: CSVGTSGGAWNEQFF.

The V gene is TRBV9, the J gene TRBJ1-2; TRBD1 might be the D (6 bases). V was trimmed by 3 bases and J by 6 bases, leaving 9 bases between them. The CDR3 is 12 residues long. Looked up from germline, CDR1 is SGDLS and CDR2 is YYNGEE. As DNA, the CDR3 is TGTGCCAGCAGCGGGACAGCGGATGGCTACACCTTC. It yields the protein CASSGTADGYTF.

As DNA, the CDR3 is TGTGCCAGCAGCTCGAAAAGACAAGAAGCTTTCTTT. This gives the protein CASSSKRQEAFF. V is TRBV7-2 and J is TRBJ1-1; no reliable D call. Germline V CDR1 and CDR2: SGHTA, FQGNSA. The CDR3 is made up of 12 amino acids. The V end was cut by 4 bases, the J end by 8 bases, with 11 bases between.

The chain uses TRBV6-1 and TRBJ1-1, with D unresolved. This CDR3 contains 14 residues. Per germline, CDR1 MNHNS and CDR2 SASEGT. V was shortened by 1 base and J by 2 bases, with 8 bases between the two germline ends. CDR3 nucleotides: TGTGCCAGCAGTGAAGGAGGGAGCAACACTGAAGCTTTCTTT. This sequence encodes CASSEGGSNTEAFF.

The chain carries TRBV7-5 and TRBJ1-2; the listed D gene, TRBD1, was not tested against the DNA. TRBV7-5 is a recognized pseudogene. The CDR3 length is 13 residues. The CDR3 protein is CVRSSGQSYGYTF. CDR3 DNA: TGTGTCAGAAGCTCCGGACAGAGCTATGGCTACACCTTC.

This chain uses TRBV19 with TRBJ1-1, with D uncertain. Trimming stripped 5 bases from V and 1 base from J, with 5 bases between. The germline V gene has CDR1 LNHDA and CDR2 SQIVND (reference sequence). This CDR3 spans 12 amino acids. CDR3 amino acids: CASSSKNTEAFF. CDR3 DNA: TGTGCCAGTAGTTCTAAGAACACTGAAGCTTTCTTT.

In its sample, this clone was seen once. J is TRBJ2-7 and V is TRBV11-2, with 12 bases fitting TRBD2. Germline trimming cut 4 bases from V and 3 bases from J; bases unmatched to any gene: 7. This CDR3 spans 16 amino acids. Germline V gene sequence: CDR1 SGHAT, CDR2 FQNNGV. The CDR3 reads CASSSGLAGNHYEQYF. DNA for the CDR3: TGTGCCAGCAGCTCCGGACTAGCGGGGAACCACTACGAGCAGTACTTC.

The table lists this clone with a count of one. This chain links TRBV30 with TRBJ1-6; D might be TRBD1 (5 bases). V lost 5 bases and J lost 10, with 12 bases in between. Per the germline V gene, CDR1 is GTSNPN and CDR2 is SVGIG (reference sequence). The CDR3 spans 12 residues. The CDR3 DNA is TGTGCCTGGGAAGGGGTTGGGTCACCCCTCCACTTT. It specifies CAWEGVGSPLHF.

This chain's CDR3 is CASSQYGTDTQYF. DNA for the CDR3: TGCGCCAGCAGCCAGTACGGTACAGATACGCAGTATTTT. V and J are TRBV4-3 and TRBJ2-3; D unresolved. V lost 3 bases to trimming and J lost 3 bases, with 7 bases between them. From germline, CDR1 is LGHNA and CDR2 YSLEER. There are 13 residues in the CDR3.

The chain employs TRBV5-6 and TRBJ1-3; a possible D gene is TRBD1 (5 bases). The CDR3 totals 18 residues. V was shortened by 0 bases and J by 0 bases, with 16 bases between the two germline ends. Per the germline V gene, CDR1 is SGHDT and CDR2 is YYEEEE. CDR3 bases: TGTGCCAGCAGCTTGGCCGGGTCAGGGCCCCCCTCTGGAAACACCATATATTTT. Translated, it gives CASSLAGSGPPSGNTIYF.

This clone appeared a few times. The V and J genes are TRBV2 and TRBJ1-5, with 10 bases identical to TRBD1. The V gene's germline CDR1 is SNHLY and CDR2 FYNNEI. The CDR3 covers 15 residues. V lost 1 base to trimming and J lost 9 bases; unmatched junction nucleotides: 6. The CDR3 DNA is TGTGCCAGCAGTGAAGGGACAGGGGGTTTATGGCCCCAGCATTTT. Its translation is CASSEGTGGLWPQHF.

DNA of the CDR3: TGCGCCAGCAGCCAAGTCTTCCCCGATACGCAGTATTTT. Protein product: CASSQVFPDTQYF. V gene TRBV4-1 combines with J gene TRBJ2-3; D unclear. Per germline, CDR1 MGHRA and CDR2 YSYEKL. Deletions cut 1 base from V and 6 bases from J, with 8 bases between. This CDR3 spans 13 amino acids.

The CDR3 coding sequence is TGTGCCAGCAGGAAGTGGGACAGCTTTAACTATGGCTACACCTTC. Its translation: CASRKWDSFNYGYTF. The genes are TRBV5-6 and TRBJ1-2; TRBD1 matches at 7 bases. Germline CDR1 and CDR2: SGHDT and YYEEEE. V shed 5 bases and J 1 base; nucleotides not matched to a gene: 8. The CDR3 length is 15 residues.

The V and J genes are TRBV18 and TRBJ2-1, with 7 nucleotides matching TRBD2. Germline lookup yields CDR1 KGHSH and CDR2 LQKENI. V shed 6 bases and J 7 bases; nucleotides not matched to a gene: 6. The CDR3 consists of 13 residues. CDR3 sequence reads: CASSFGLDNEQFF. The DNA for the CDR3 is TGTGCCAGCTCCTTCGGACTAGATAATGAGCAGTTCTTC.

The chain employs TRBV5-4 and TRBJ1-2; 11 bases align to TRBD1. Germline V lookup: CDR1 SGHNT, CDR2 YYREEE (reference sequence). V gave up 4 bases and J gave up 6 bases; unmatched junction bases: 8. The CDR3 sequence is 15 residues long. Here the CDR3 reads CASSGWDRGVDGYTF. The CDR3 nucleotides are TGTGCCAGCAGCGGGTGGGACAGGGGGGTTGATGGCTACACCTTC. The full variable domain, with the rest looked up from reference TRBV5-4 and TRBJ1-2, is ETGVTQSPTHLIKTRGQQVTLRCSSQSGHNTVSWYQQALGQGPQFIFQYYREEENGRGNFPPRFSGLQFPNYSSELNVNALELDDSALYLCASSGWDRGVDGYTFGSGTRLTVV.

The chain combines TRBV6-1 with TRBJ2-1; 10 bases map to TRBD2. This CDR3 is 15 amino acids long. Germline V gene data show CDR1 as MNHNS and CDR2 as SASEGT. With V trimmed by 2 bases and J by 6 bases, 4 bases remained unmatched. CDR3 in DNA: TGTGCCAGCAGTGAACTAGCGGGGGCCCCCAATGAGCAGTTCTTC. Encoded protein: CASSELAGAPNEQFF.

The V and J genes are TRBV6-1 and TRBJ1-5; no reliable D call. The V gene lost 0 bases and the J gene lost 1 base, with 7 bases spanning the gap. Per germline, CDR1 MNHNS and CDR2 SASEGT. The CDR3 consists of 15 residues. The CDR3 DNA reads as TGTGCCAGCAGTGAAGCAGGAGGAAGCAATCAGCCCCAGCATTTT. Translation: CASSEAGGSNQPQHF.